The 18 T cell receptor beta chains below come from one sample, sequenced in a study of monozygotic twins with inflammatory bowel disease. Reprocessing the 5' RACE reads, TCRdb reports a single entry for every CDR3 protein and omits DNA. The specimen's table records around 220,000 distinct CDR3 sequences. The specimen sequenced was blood. These TCRs come from a human donor with ulcerative colitis or Crohn's disease, or a healthy co-twin of an affected twin (not recorded which).

This clonotype is deemed medium-sized by its frequency. This chain connects TRBV4-2 to TRBJ1-1; TCRdb designates TRBD1, a call that cannot be tested without DNA. Germline CDR1 and CDR2: LGHNA and YNFKEQ. The CDR3 has 16 amino acids. CDR3 sequence reads: CASSQDRTGWNTEAFF.

The V gene is TRBV18, the J gene TRBJ2-6; TCRdb proposes TRBD2, but this gene call is untestable without DNA. Germline lookup yields CDR1 KGHSH and CDR2 LQKENI. The CDR3 has 16 amino acids. The CDR3 sequence is CASSPSSGIGANVLTF.

The V and J genes are TRBV6-7 and TRBJ2-1; without DNA, the TCRdb call of TRBD1 cannot be checked. TRBV6-7 counts as an open reading frame of uncertain function. The CDR3 consists of 17 residues. The CDR3 loop reads CASSHEKGQGTNNEQFF.

The rearrangement uses TRBV5-1 and TRBJ1-2; TCRdb selects TRBD1, and the lack of DNA leaves this call unchecked. This CDR3 contains 15 residues. The germline V gene encodes CDR1 SGHRS and CDR2 YFSETQ. The CDR3 spells CASSLGSSGSISYTF.

The gene calls are TRBV10-3 and TRBJ2-1. This CDR3 is 13 amino acids long. Germline V gene sequence: CDR1 ENHRY, CDR2 SYGVKD. The CDR3 loop is CAISDGGVNEQFF.

This chain connects TRBV7-3 to TRBJ2-1; TCRdb selects TRBD2, and the lack of DNA leaves this call unchecked. Germline V CDR1 and CDR2: SGHTA, FQGTGA. The CDR3 spans 16 residues. This CDR3 reads CASSLTSGGAYNEQFF.

The genes are TRBV3-1 and TRBJ1-2. CDR1 and CDR2 from the germline V gene are LGHDT and YNNKEL (reference sequence). The CDR3 consists of 13 residues. CDR3 sequence: CASSTDGLYGYTF. Together with reference TRBV3-1 and TRBJ1-2, the CDR3 gives the full variable domain: DTAVSQTPKYLVTQMGNDKSIKCEQNLGHDTMYWYKQDSKKFLKIMFSYNNKELIINETVPNRFSPKSPDKAHLNLHINSLELGDSAVYFCASSTDGLYGYTFGSGTRLTVV.

V usage is TRBV20-1 and J usage is TRBJ2-5; TCRdb lists TRBD1, though no DNA is available to test this call. The CDR3 sequence is 12 residues long. Looked up from germline, CDR1 is DFQATT and CDR2 is SNEGSKA (reference sequence). CDR3: CSARQGIETQYF.

The rearrangement uses TRBV5-6 and TRBJ2-7. Germline V gene lookup returns CDR1 SGHDT and CDR2 YYEEEE. This CDR3 contains 14 residues. The CDR3 loop reads CASSWTSGAYEQYF.

V and J are TRBV2 and TRBJ2-6. The germline CDR1 and CDR2 sequences are SNHLY and FYNNEI. The CDR3 is 15 amino acids. CDR3 region: CASSDKIFGANVLTF.

J is TRBJ1-1 and V is TRBV5-8. This CDR3 spans 14 amino acids. The germline CDR1 and CDR2 sequences are SGHTS and YDEGEE. The CDR3 loop is CASSLGRRNTEAFF.

The chain couples TRBV29-1 to TRBJ2-1. Germline V CDR1 and CDR2: SQVTM, ANQGSEA. The CDR3 runs to 15 residues. CDR3 protein: CSVEDLGSRSNEQFF.

The chain combines TRBV20-1 with TRBJ2-7; the TRBD2 assignment by TCRdb is unverifiable without DNA. CDR1 and CDR2 from the germline V gene are DFQATT and SNEGSKA (reference sequence). The CDR3 length is 16 residues. CDR3 residues: CSAIGTSGSSAYEQYF.

The chain combines TRBV20-1 with TRBJ2-3; TCRdb proposes TRBD2, but this gene call is untestable without DNA. CDR1 and CDR2 from the germline V gene are DFQATT and SNEGSKA (reference sequence). The CDR3 spans 13 residues. CDR3 amino acids: CSVELRDTDTQYF.

The rearrangement links TRBV6-5 to TRBJ2-1; TCRdb gives TRBD1 as the D gene, but with no DNA this cannot be confirmed. This CDR3 region has 15 residues. The germline V gene encodes CDR1 MNHEY and CDR2 SVGAGI. The CDR3 loop reads CASSTGRGVHNEQFF.

The rearrangement joins TRBV5-4 to TRBJ1-1; TCRdb's D call of TRBD1 is untestable without DNA. The CDR3 has 13 residues. Germline values: CDR1 SGHNT, CDR2 YYREEE (reference sequence). The CDR3 reads CASSKQGNTEAFF. The full variable domain, rest sourced from reference TRBV5-4 and TRBJ1-1, is ETGVTQSPTHLIKTRGQQVTLRCSSQSGHNTVSWYQQALGQGPQFIFQYYREEENGRGNFPPRFSGLQFPNYSSELNVNALELDDSALYLCASSKQGNTEAFFGQGTRLTVV.

The rearrangement uses TRBV6-5 and TRBJ2-7. Germline loops: CDR1 MNHEY, CDR2 SVGAGI. There are 13 residues in the CDR3. CDR3 in amino acids: CASSRHIAYEQYF.

This rearrangement joins TRBV10-3 to TRBJ2-4; TCRdb selects TRBD1, and the lack of DNA leaves this call unchecked. CDR1 is ENHRY, CDR2 SYGVKD, per germline. CDR3 length equals 12 residues. This CDR3 reads CAISEPLSNQYF.